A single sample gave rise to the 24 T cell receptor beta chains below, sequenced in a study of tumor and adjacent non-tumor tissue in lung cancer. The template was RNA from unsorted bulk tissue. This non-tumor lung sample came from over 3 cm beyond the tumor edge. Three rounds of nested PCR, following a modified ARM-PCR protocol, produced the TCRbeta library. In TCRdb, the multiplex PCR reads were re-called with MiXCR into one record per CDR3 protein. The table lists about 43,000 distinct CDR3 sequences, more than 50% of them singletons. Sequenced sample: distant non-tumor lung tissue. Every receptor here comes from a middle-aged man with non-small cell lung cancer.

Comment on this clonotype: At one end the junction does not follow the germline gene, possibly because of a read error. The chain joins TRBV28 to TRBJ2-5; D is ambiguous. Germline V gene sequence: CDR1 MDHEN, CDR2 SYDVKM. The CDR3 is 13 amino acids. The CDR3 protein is CASSFVSHRTKYF. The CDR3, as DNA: TGTGCCAGTAGTTTCGTATCTCATCGGACCAAGTACTTC.

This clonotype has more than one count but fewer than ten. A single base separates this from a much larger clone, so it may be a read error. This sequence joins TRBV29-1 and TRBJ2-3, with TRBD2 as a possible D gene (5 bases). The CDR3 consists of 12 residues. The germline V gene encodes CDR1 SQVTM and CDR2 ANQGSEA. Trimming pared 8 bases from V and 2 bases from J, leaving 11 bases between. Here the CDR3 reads CSTRTVTDTQYF. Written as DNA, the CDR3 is TGCAGCACCAGGACTGTCACAGATACGCAGTATTTT.

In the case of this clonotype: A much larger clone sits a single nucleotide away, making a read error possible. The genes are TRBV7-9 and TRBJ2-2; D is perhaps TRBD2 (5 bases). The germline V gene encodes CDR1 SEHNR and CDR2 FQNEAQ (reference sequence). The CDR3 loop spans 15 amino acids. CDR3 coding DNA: TGTGCCAGCATCTTAGCGCCGCACGACACCGGGGAGCTGTTTTTT. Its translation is CASILAPHDTGELFF.

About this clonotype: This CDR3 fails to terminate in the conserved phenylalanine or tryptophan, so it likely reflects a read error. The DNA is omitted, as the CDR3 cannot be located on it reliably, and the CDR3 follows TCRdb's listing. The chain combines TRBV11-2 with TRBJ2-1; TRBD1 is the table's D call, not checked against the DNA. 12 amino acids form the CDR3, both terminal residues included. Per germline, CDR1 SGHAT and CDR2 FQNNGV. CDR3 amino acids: CVSSPQGNEQSL.

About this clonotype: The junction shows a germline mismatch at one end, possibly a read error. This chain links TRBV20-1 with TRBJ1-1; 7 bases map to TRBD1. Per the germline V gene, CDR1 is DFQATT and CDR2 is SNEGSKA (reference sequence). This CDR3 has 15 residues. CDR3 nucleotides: TGCAGTACTAGAGGACGGACAGGCATGAAGACTGAAGCTTTCTTT. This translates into CSTRGRTGMKTEAFF.

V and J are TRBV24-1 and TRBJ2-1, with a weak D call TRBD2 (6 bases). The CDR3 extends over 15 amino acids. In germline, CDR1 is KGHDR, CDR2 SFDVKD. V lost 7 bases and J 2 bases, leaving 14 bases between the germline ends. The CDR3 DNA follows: TGTGCCACCAGGGGCGGCAGGAGGGCCTACAATGAGCAGTTCTTC. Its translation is CATRGGRRAYNEQFF.

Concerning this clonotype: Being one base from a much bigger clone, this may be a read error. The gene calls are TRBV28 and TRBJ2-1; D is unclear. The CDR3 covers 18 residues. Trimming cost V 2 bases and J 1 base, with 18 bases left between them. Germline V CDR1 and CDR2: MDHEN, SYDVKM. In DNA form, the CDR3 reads TGTGCCAGCAGTTTAGGTCTTCTAGTGGTAACGTCCTACAATGAGCAGTTCTTC. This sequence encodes CASSLGLLVVTSYNEQFF.

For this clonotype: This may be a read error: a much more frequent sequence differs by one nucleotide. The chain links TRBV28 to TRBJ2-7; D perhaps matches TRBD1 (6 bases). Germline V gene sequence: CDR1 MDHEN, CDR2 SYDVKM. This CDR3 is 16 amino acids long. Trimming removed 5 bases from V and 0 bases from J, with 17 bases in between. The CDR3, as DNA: TGTGCCAGCAGTCCCGCCGAGGGGGACCACTCCTACGAGCAGTACTTC. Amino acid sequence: CASSPAEGDHSYEQYF.

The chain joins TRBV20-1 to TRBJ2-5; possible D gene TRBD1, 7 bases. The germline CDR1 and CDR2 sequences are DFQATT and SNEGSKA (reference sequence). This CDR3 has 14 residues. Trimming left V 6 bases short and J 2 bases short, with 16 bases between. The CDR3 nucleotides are TGCAGTGCCAGCGGGCAGGGGGTACAAGAGACCCAGTACTTC. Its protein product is CSASGQGVQETQYF.

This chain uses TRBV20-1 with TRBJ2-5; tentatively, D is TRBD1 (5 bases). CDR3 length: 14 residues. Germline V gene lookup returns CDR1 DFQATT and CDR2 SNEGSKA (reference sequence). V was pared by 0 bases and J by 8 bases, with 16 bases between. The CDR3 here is CSAREGIGESTQYF. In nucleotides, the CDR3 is TGCAGTGCTAGAGAAGGGATAGGGGAAAGCACCCAGTACTTC.

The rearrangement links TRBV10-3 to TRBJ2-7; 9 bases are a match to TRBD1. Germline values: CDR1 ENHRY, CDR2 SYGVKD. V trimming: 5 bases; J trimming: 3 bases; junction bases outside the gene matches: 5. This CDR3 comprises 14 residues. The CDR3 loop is CAISMSGQGYEQYF. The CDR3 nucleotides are TGTGCCATCAGTATGTCGGGACAGGGCTACGAGCAGTACTTC.

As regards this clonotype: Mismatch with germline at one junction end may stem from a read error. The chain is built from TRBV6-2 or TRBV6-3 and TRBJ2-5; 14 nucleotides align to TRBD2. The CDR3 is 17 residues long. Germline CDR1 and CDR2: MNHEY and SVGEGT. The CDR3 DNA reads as TGTGCCAGCAGCTGGACTAGCGGGGGGCTGGGGAAAGAGGCCCAGTACTTC. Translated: CASSWTSGGLGKEAQYF.

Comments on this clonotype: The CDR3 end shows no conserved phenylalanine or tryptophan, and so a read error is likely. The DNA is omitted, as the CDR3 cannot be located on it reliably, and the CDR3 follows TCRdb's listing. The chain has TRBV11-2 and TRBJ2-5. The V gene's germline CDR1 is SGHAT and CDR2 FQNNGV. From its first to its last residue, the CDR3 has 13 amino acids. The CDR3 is CASSKGRQETQYI.

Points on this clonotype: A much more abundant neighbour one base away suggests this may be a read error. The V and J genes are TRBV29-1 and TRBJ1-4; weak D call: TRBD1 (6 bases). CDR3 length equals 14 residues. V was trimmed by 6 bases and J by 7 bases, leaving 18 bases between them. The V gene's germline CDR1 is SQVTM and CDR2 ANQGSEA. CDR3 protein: CSVLRRGAPEKLFF. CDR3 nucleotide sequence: TGCAGCGTCCTACGACGGGGGGCGCCTGAAAAACTGTTTTTT.

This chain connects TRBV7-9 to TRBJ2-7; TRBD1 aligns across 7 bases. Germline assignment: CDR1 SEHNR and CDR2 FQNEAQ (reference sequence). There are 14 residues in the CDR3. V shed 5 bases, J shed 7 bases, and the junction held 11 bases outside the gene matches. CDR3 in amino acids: CASSPHDRAYEQYF. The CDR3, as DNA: TGTGCCAGCAGCCCTCATGACAGGGCGTATGAGCAGTACTTC.

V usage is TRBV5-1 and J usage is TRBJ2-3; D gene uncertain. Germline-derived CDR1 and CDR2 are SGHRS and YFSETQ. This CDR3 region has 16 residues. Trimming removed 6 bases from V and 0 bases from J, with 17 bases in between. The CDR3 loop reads CASTQSWGTSTDTQYF. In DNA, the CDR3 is TGCGCCAGCACGCAATCTTGGGGAACTAGCACAGATACGCAGTATTTT.

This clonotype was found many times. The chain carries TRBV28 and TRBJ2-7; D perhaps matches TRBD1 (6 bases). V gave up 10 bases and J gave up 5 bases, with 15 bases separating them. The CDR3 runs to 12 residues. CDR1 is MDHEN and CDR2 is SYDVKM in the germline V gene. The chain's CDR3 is CATLQGSHEQYF. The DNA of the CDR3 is TGTGCCACCCTCCAGGGGTCCCACGAGCAGTACTTC.

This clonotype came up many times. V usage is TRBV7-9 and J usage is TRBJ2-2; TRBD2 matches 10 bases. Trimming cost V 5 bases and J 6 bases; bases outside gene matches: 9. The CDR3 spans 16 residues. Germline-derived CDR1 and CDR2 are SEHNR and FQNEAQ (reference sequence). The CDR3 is CASSATSGTYPGELFF. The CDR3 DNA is TGTGCCAGCAGCGCAACTAGCGGGACGTACCCCGGGGAGCTGTTTTTT.

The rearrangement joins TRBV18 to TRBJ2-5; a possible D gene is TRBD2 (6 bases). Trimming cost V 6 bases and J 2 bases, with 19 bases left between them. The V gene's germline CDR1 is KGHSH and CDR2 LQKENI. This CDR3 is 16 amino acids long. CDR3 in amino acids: CASSGSPGTGQETQYF. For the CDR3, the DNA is TGTGCCAGCTCTGGATCCCCCGGGACTGGACAAGAGACCCAGTACTTC.

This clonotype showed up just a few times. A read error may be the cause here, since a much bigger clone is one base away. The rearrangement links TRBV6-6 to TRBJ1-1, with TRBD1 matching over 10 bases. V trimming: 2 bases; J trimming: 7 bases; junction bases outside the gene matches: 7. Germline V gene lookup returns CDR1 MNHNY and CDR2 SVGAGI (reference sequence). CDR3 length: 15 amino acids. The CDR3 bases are TGTGCCAGCAGTTACCCGTGGGACAGGGGCCTTGAAGCTTTCTTT. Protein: CASSYPWDRGLEAFF.

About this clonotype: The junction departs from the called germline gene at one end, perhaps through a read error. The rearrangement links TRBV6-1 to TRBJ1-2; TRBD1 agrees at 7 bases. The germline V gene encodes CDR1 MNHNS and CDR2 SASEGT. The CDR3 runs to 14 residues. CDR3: CASSLIGGGYGHIF. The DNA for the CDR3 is TGTGCCAGCAGTCTTATAGGAGGGGGCTATGGCCACATCTTC.

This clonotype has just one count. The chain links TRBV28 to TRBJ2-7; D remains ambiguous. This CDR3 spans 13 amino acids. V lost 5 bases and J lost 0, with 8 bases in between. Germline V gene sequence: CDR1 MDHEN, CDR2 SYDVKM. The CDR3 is CASSPLVSYEQYF. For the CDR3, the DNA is TGTGCCAGCAGTCCACTGGTCTCCTACGAGCAGTACTTC.

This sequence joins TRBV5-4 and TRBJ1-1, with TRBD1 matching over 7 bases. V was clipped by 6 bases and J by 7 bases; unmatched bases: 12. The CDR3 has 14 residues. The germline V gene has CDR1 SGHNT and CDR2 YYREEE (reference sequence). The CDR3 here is CASNSGIGGLEAFF. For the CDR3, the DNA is TGTGCCAGCAACTCCGGGATAGGGGGCCTTGAAGCTTTCTTT.

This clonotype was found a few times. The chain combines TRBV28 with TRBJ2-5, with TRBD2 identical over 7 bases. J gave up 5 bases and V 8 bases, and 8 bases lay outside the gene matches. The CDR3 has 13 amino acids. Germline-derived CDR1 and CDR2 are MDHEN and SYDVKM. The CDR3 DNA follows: TGTGCCAGCCGCCACGGGGGAGGGGAGACCCAGTACTTC. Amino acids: CASRHGGGETQYF.